Listed here is a single T cell receptor (beta chain). Its specificity is not known. The CDR3 sequence is 15 residues long. V dropped 3 bases and J dropped 4; count of bases not matched to a gene: 7. The germline CDR1 and CDR2 sequences are LGHNA and YSLEER. Using RNA template, CDR3s of TCR alpha and beta were amplified with iRepertoire arm-PCR. TCRdb re-called the multiplex PCR reads with MiXCR, one entry per CDR3 protein. The sample contains 300,000 to 450,000 distinct CDR3 sequences, 35% to 45% of which appear only once. The sample is drawn from a study of glioma-infiltrating T cells. Study in general: About 1 million peripheral T cells were targeted at about 4- to 11-fold coverage. The study, taken as a whole, reports: Shared blood CDR3 signature motifs marked patients with low tissue-blood divergence.

The receptor comes from a human donor with low-grade glioma or glioblastoma, undergoing nonglioma brain surgery, or in good health (not recorded which). Specimen: glioma tissue, nonneoplastic brain tissue, or PBMCs (not recorded which). This rearrangement joins TRBV4-3 to TRBJ2-7, with 9 bases matching TRBD1. The chain's CDR3 is CASSHIGTGRYEQYF. The CDR3 nucleotides are TGCGCCAGCAGCCACATCGGGACAGGGAGGTACGAGCAGTACTTC.